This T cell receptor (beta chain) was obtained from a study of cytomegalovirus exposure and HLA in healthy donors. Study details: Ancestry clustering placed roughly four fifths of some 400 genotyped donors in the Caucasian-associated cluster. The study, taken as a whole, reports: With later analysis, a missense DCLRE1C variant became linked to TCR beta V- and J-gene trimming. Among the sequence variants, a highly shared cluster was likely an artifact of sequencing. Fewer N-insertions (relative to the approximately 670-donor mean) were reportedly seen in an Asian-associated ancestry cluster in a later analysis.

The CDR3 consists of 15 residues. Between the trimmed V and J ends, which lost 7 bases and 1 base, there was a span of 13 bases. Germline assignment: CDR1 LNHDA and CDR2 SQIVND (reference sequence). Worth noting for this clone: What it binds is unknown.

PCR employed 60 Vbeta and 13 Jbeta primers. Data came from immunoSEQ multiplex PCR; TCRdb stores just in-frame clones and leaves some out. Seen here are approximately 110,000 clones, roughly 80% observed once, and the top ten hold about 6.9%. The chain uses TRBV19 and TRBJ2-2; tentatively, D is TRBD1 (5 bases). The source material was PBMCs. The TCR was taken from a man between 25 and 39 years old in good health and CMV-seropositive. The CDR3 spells CASTHPDRNTGELFF. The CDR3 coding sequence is TGTGCCAGTACCCACCCAGACAGGAACACCGGGGAGCTGTTTTTT.